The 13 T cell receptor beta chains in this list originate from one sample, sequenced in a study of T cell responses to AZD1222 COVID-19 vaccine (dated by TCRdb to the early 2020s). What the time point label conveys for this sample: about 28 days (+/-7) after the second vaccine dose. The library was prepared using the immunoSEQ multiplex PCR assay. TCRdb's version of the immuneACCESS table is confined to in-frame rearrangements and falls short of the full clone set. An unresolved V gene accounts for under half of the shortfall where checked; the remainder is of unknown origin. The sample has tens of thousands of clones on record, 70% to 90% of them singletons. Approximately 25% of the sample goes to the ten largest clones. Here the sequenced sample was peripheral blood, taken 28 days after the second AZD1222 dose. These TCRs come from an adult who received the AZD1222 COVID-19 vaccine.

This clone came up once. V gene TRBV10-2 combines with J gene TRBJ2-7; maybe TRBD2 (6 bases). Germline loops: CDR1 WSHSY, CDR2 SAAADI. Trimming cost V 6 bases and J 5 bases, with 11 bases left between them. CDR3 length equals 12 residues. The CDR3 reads CASSSAGNEQYF. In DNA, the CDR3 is TGCGCCAGCAGCTCCGCGGGGAACGAGCAGTACTTC.

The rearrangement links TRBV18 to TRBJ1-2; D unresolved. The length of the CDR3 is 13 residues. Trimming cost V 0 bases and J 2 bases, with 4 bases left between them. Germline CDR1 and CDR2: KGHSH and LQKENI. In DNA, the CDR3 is TGTGCCAGCTCACCACCGCAGAACTATGGCTACACCTTC. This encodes CASSPPQNYGYTF. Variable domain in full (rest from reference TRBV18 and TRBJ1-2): NAGVMQNPRHLVRRRGQEARLRCSPMKGHSHVYWYRQLPEEGLKFMVYLQKENIIDESGMPKERFSAEFPKEGPSILRIQQVVRGDSAAYFCASSPPQNYGYTFGSGTRLTVV.

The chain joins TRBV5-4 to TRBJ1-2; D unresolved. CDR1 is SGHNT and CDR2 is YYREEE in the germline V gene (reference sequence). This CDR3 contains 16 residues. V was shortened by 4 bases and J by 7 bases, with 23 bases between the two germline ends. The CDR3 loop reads CASSHRASERKAGYTF. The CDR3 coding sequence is TGTGCCAGCAGCCATAGGGCCTCTGAAAGGAAGGCTGGCTACACCTTC. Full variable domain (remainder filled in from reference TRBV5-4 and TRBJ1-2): ETGVTQSPTHLIKTRGQQVTLRCSSQSGHNTVSWYQQALGQGPQFIFQYYREEENGRGNFPPRFSGLQFPNYSSELNVNALELDDSALYLCASSHRASERKAGYTFGSGTRLTVV.

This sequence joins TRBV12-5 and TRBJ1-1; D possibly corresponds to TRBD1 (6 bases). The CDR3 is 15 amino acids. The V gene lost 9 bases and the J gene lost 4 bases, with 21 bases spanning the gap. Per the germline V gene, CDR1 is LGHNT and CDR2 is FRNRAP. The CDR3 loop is CASLRDRGGGTEAFF. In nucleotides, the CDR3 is TGTGCTAGCCTACGTGATAGGGGGGGTGGCACTGAAGCTTTCTTT. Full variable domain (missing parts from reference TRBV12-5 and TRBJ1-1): DARVTQTPRHKVTEMGQEVTMRCQPILGHNTVFWYRQTMMQGLELLAYFRNRAPLDDSGMPKDRFSAEMPDATLATLKIQPSEPRDSAVYFCASLRDRGGGTEAFFGQGTRLTVV.

The CDR3 here is CSASGLGTGIYEQYF. CDR3 DNA sequence: TGCAGTGCTAGTGGTTTGGGGACAGGCATCTACGAGCAGTACTTC. This rearrangement joins TRBV20-1 to TRBJ2-7, with TRBD1 matching 8 bases. V dropped 3 bases and J dropped 3; count of bases not matched to a gene: 10. CDR1 and CDR2 from the germline V gene are DFQATT and SNEGSKA (reference sequence). There are 15 residues in the CDR3.

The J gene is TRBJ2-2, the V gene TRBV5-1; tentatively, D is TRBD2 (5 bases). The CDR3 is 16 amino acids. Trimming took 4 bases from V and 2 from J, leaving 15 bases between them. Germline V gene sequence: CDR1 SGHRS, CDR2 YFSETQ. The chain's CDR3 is CASSLRAVINTGELFF. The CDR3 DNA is TGCGCCAGCAGCCTTAGAGCGGTTATTAACACCGGGGAGCTGTTTTTT.

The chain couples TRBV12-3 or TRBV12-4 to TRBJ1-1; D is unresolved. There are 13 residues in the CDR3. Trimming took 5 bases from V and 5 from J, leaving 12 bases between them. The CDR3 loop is CASSPLGRTEAFF. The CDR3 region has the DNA TGTGCCAGCAGTCCCCTAGGGCGTACTGAAGCTTTCTTT.

Here the CDR3 DNA reads TGTGCCACCAGTGACCCGAAACAGGGGATCGGGGAGCTGTTTTTT. Protein: CATSDPKQGIGELFF. The chain carries TRBV24-1 and TRBJ2-2; the match to TRBD1 covers 7 bases. Germline V gene data show CDR1 as KGHDR and CDR2 as SFDVKD. J lost 7 bases, V lost 4 bases, and 8 bases had no gene match. This CDR3 has 15 amino acids.

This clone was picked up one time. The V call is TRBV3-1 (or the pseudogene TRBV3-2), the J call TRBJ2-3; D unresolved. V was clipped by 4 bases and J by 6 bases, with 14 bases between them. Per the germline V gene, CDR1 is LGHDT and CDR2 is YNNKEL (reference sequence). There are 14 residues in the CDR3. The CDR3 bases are TGTGCCAGCAGCCTCCCCAATCTCGGTGATACGCAGTATTTT. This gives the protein CASSLPNLGDTQYF.

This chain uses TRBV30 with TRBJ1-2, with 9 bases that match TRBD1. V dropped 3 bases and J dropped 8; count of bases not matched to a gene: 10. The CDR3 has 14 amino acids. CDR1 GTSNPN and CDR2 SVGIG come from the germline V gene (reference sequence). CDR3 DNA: TGTGCCTGGAGAGACCTGGACAGGGGTTCCGGCTACACCTTC. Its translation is CAWRDLDRGSGYTF.

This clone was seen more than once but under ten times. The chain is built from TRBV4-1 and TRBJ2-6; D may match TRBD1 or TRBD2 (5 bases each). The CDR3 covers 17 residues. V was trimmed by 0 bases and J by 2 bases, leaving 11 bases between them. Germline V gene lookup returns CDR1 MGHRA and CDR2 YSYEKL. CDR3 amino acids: CASSQDQVGAGANVLTF. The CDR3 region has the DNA TGCGCCAGCAGCCAAGATCAAGTGGGGGCTGGGGCCAACGTCCTGACTTTC.

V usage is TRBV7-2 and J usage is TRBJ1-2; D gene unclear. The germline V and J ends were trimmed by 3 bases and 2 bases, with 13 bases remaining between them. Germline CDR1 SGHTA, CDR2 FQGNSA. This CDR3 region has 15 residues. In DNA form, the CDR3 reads TGTGCCAGCAGCTTTTTTCCAGGAACCAACTATGGCTACACCTTC. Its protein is CASSFFPGTNYGYTF.

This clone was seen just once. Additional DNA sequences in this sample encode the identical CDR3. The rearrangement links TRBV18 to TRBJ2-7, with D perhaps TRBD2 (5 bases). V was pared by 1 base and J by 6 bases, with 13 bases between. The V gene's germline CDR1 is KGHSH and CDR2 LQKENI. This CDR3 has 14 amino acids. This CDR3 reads CASSPRSGRSEQYF. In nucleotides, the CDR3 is TGTGCCAGCTCACCACGATCGGGAAGGAGCGAGCAGTACTTC.